This entry is about one T cell receptor beta chain. In the original workflow: Nucleated cell number was recorded as an estimate derived from reference gene primer amplification. Profiled with immunoSEQ multiplex PCR; TCRdb holds only in-frame clones, not every one. V, J and clone size derive from that table, while D and trimming were established from the DNA sequence. The sample lists over 400,000 clones; about 89% were seen once. The data derive from a study of blood T cell repertoires in COVID-19. This clonotype was obtained from a woman aged 45-60 years with COVID-19, enrolled during active disease. Sequences were obtained from peripheral blood.

The DNA of the CDR3 is TGCGCCAGCAGCTCGACCGGGACAGGGGCGCAGTATTTT. Amino acids: CASSSTGTGAQYF. This chain links TRBV4-1 with TRBJ2-3; 10 nucleotides match TRBD1. CDR1 and CDR2 (germline): MGHRA, YSYEKL. The ends lost 5 bases at V and 10 bases at J; junction bases unmatched: 6. This CDR3 region has 13 residues.